These 25 T cell receptor beta chains were all obtained from the same sample, sequenced in a study of blood T cell repertoires in COVID-19. TCRdb's copy holds only in-frame clones and misses some; the assay was immunoSEQ multiplex PCR. The table lists about 160,000 clones, over 65% of them singletons. The sequencing sample was made of peripheral blood. These receptors were obtained from a man aged 60 to 75 with acute or convalescent COVID-19.

The chain joins TRBV30 to TRBJ1-5; tentative D call: TRBD1 (5 bases). CDR1 and CDR2 (germline): GTSNPN, SVGIG (reference sequence). Between the trimmed V and J ends, which lost 0 bases and 0 bases, there was a span of 18 bases. The CDR3 runs 18 residues. The CDR3 here is CAWSVGAGGAYSNQPQHF. The CDR3 DNA is TGTGCCTGGAGTGTAGGGGCAGGTGGGGCCTATAGCAATCAGCCCCAGCATTTT.

CDR3 protein: CASSPGTSGGSETQYF. The CDR3 nucleotides read TGTGCCAGCTCACCGGGGACTAGCGGGGGGAGTGAGACCCAGTACTTC. This chain connects TRBV18 to TRBJ2-5; 15 positions match TRBD2. The junction had 4 bases not matched to a gene; V was cut back by 3 bases and J by 5 bases. The length of the CDR3 is 16 residues. In germline, CDR1 is KGHSH, CDR2 LQKENI. Full variable domain (outside the CDR3, taken from reference TRBV18 and TRBJ2-5): NAGVMQNPRHLVRRRGQEARLRCSPMKGHSHVYWYRQLPEEGLKFMVYLQKENIIDESGMPKERFSAEFPKEGPSILRIQQVVRGDSAAYFCASSPGTSGGSETQYFGPGTRLLVL.

This clone has a single count. The gene calls are TRBV2 and TRBJ2-5, with a tentative D call TRBD2 (5 bases). The CDR3 length is 16 residues. CDR1 and CDR2 from the germline V gene are SNHLY and FYNNEI. The V end was cut by 6 bases, the J end by 1 base, with 18 bases between. CDR3 sequence reads: CASSPRLLPIQETQYF. The CDR3 coding sequence is TGTGCCAGCAGCCCAAGACTACTACCCATCCAAGAGACCCAGTACTTC.

There are a few counts of this clone. The chain is built from TRBV13 and TRBJ1-1; D is perhaps TRBD1 (5 bases). V gave up 4 bases and J gave up 2 bases, with 14 bases separating them. The CDR3 consists of 15 residues. The germline CDR1 and CDR2 sequences are PRHDT and FYEKMQ (reference sequence). CDR3 DNA: TGTGCCAGCAGCTCATCCTCCAGGGTAAACACTGAAGCTTTCTTT. Its protein is CASSSSSRVNTEAFF. Together with reference TRBV13 and TRBJ1-1, the CDR3 gives the full variable domain: AAGVIQSPRHLIKEKRETATLKCYPIPRHDTVYWYQQGPGQDPQFLISFYEKMQSDKGSIPDRFSAQQFSDYHSELNMSSLELGDSALYFCASSSSSRVNTEAFFGQGTRLTVV.

The gene calls are TRBV24-1 and TRBJ2-5; 9 positions match TRBD2. Trimming at V came to 1 base and at J to 1 base, leaving 6 bases not matched to a gene. The germline V gene encodes CDR1 KGHDR and CDR2 SFDVKD. This CDR3 is 17 amino acids long. DNA of the CDR3: TGTGCCACCAGTGATTTTCTAGCGGGGTTCAGCCAAGAGACCCAGTACTTC. Residues: CATSDFLAGFSQETQYF.

In the case of this clone: The sample has other DNA sequences that encode this CDR3 too. This chain connects TRBV7-2 to TRBJ1-1; tentatively, D is TRBD1 (5 bases). This CDR3 is 14 amino acids long. V shed 1 base and J shed 2 bases, with 8 bases lying between them. Germline CDR1 is SGHTA and CDR2 is FQGNSA. The CDR3 DNA sequence: TGTGCCAGCAGCTTAGGACAGTTAAACACTGAAGCTTTCTTT. Translation gives CASSLGQLNTEAFF.

The gene calls are TRBV3-1 (or the pseudogene TRBV3-2) and TRBJ1-2, with D possibly being TRBD1 (6 bases). Germline-derived CDR1 and CDR2 are LGHDT and YNNKEL (reference sequence). The CDR3 length is 15 residues. The V and J ends lost 1 base and 4 bases respectively, with 13 bases between them. As DNA, the CDR3 is TGTGCCAGCAGCCAAGCAGGGGCATCTATCTATGGCTACACCTTC. It codes for CASSQAGASIYGYTF.

The chain has TRBV5-1 and TRBJ2-3; 9 bases match TRBD2. CDR3 length: 17 residues. V lost 4 bases and J lost 1; bases outside the gene matches: 10. The germline gives CDR1 SGHRS, CDR2 YFSETQ. The CDR3 protein is CASSTLAGGPGTDTQYF. CDR3 in DNA: TGCGCCAGCAGCACCCTCGCGGGGGGGCCTGGCACAGATACGCAGTATTTT.

This chain connects TRBV2 to TRBJ1-1, with D maybe TRBD1 (5 bases). Germline CDR1 is SNHLY and CDR2 is FYNNEI. The germline V and J ends were trimmed by 4 bases and 1 base, with 7 bases remaining between them. The CDR3 length is 13 residues. The CDR3 protein is CASSADRNTEAFF. The DNA for the CDR3 is TGTGCCAGCAGTGCCGACAGGAACACTGAAGCTTTCTTT. Together with reference TRBV2 and TRBJ1-1, the CDR3 gives the full variable domain: EPEVTQTPSHQVTQMGQEVILRCVPISNHLYFYWYRQILGQKVEFLVSFYNNEISEKSEIFDDQFSVERPDGSNFTLKIRSTKLEDSAMYFCASSADRNTEAFFGQGTRLTVV.

The V call is TRBV27, the J call TRBJ1-2; 9 bases match TRBD1. The CDR3 sequence is 18 residues long. Trimming at V came to 2 bases and at J to 7 bases, leaving 17 bases not matched to a gene. The germline V gene encodes CDR1 MNHEY and CDR2 SMNVEV (reference sequence). The CDR3 DNA is TGTGCCAGCAGTTTAGTAGGCCCAGGACAGGGGAGCGTAGGTGGCTACACCTTC. As protein: CASSLVGPGQGSVGGYTF.

V is TRBV6-2 or TRBV6-3 and J is TRBJ1-1; possible D gene TRBD1, 5 bases. Germline V CDR1 and CDR2: MNHEY, SVGEGT. CDR3 length: 16 amino acids. V lost 4 bases to trimming and J lost 0 bases, with 15 bases between them. The CDR3 DNA reads as TGTGCCAGCAGTTCCGGGGGGATGGGGATGAACACTGAAGCTTTCTTT. It encodes CASSSGGMGMNTEAFF.

CDR3 sequence (DNA): TGTGCCAGTAGTCCCCGGGACAGGGGAACCAAAAACATTCAGTACTTC. It specifies CASSPRDRGTKNIQYF. The chain joins TRBV19 to TRBJ2-4; TRBD1 matches 10 bases. Trimming cost V 5 bases and J 2 bases; bases outside gene matches: 6. CDR1 is LNHDA, CDR2 SQIVND, per germline (reference sequence). The CDR3 spans 16 residues.

The rearrangement uses TRBV5-1 and TRBJ1-2; 7 bases align to TRBD1. Germline assignment: CDR1 SGHRS and CDR2 YFSETQ. CDR3 size: 19 residues. Losses at the gene ends were 4 bases for V and 5 bases for J; bases not matched to a gene: 23. CDR3 sequence reads: CASSGRLGQASPFSYGYTF. The CDR3 DNA is TGCGCCAGCAGCGGAAGACTTGGACAGGCTTCACCTTTCAGTTATGGCTACACCTTC.

With respect to this clone: Other DNA sequences of this sample code for an identical CDR3. The CDR3 here is CAWSVGGNQPQHF. The CDR3 nucleotides read TGTGCCTGGAGTGTTGGAGGAAATCAGCCCCAGCATTTT. The V and J genes are TRBV30 and TRBJ1-5, with D unclear. This CDR3 has 13 amino acids. Germline CDR1 reads GTSNPN; CDR2 reads SVGIG (reference sequence). Trimming left V 0 bases short and J 4 bases short, with 7 bases between.

This clone was seen just once. DNA of the CDR3: TGCGCCAGCAGCCAAGTTAGCGGGTACAATGAGCAGTTCTTC. Its protein is CASSQVSGYNEQFF. This chain links TRBV4-1 with TRBJ2-1, with 7 nucleotides matching TRBD2. This CDR3 spans 14 amino acids. CDR1 is MGHRA and CDR2 is YSYEKL in the germline V gene. The V and J ends lost 1 base and 4 bases, in that order; junction bases with no gene match: 1.

As concerns this clone: Within the sample, other DNA sequences also encode this same CDR3. The rearrangement joins TRBV19 to TRBJ1-1; D is unresolved. V lost 6 bases, J lost 4 bases, and 6 bases lay in between. Germline V gives CDR1 LNHDA, CDR2 SQIVND (reference sequence). The length of the CDR3 is 11 residues. CDR3 bases: TGTGCCAGTAGGCGGGGCACTGAAGCTTTCTTT. Protein product: CASRRGTEAFF.

V usage is TRBV9 and J usage is TRBJ2-1; the match to TRBD2 covers 9 bases. Trimming removed 4 bases from V and 5 bases from J; junction bases left unmatched: 7. The CDR3 is made up of 15 amino acids. Germline V CDR1 and CDR2: SGDLS, YYNGEE. The CDR3 loop is CASSLSGGIHNEQFF. The CDR3, as DNA: TGTGCCAGCAGCCTAAGCGGGGGGATCCACAATGAGCAGTTCTTC.

The rearrangement joins TRBV29-1 to TRBJ1-2; D might be TRBD1 (5 bases). This CDR3 has 12 amino acids. Per germline, CDR1 SQVTM and CDR2 ANQGSEA. V was shortened by 6 bases and J by 4 bases, with 12 bases between the two germline ends. DNA of the CDR3: TGCAGCGTGACAGTTCTTAGCTATGGCTACACCTTC. Its translation: CSVTVLSYGYTF.

CDR3 nucleotide sequence: TGTGCCAGCAGCGGGACAGGGGCTCCCAATCAGCCCCAGCATTTT. It translates to CASSGTGAPNQPQHF. The rearrangement links TRBV6-5 to TRBJ1-5; 10 bases are a match to TRBD1. This CDR3 has 15 residues. CDR1 and CDR2 (germline): MNHEY, SVGAGI. The V segment lost 6 bases and the J segment 3 bases; nucleotides outside the gene matches: 5.

In this sample, this clone turned up a few times. The rearrangement links TRBV19 to TRBJ2-5; D is uncertain. This CDR3 spans 13 amino acids. Germline loops: CDR1 LNHDA, CDR2 SQIVND (reference sequence). Trimming stripped 5 bases from V and 2 bases from J, with 9 bases between. The CDR3, as DNA: TGTGCCAGTAGTCTGACATATCAAGAGACCCAGTACTTC. Its translation is CASSLTYQETQYF.

The gene calls are TRBV9 and TRBJ2-3; possibly TRBD1 for D (6 bases). The germline V gene encodes CDR1 SGDLS and CDR2 YYNGEE. Trimming cost V 6 bases and J 4 bases, with 12 bases left between them. The CDR3 is made up of 13 amino acids. Here the CDR3 DNA reads TGTGCCAGCAATATGGGGGCCCCAGATACGCAGTATTTT. Translated: CASNMGAPDTQYF.

This clone was detected a few times. This chain links TRBV2 with TRBJ1-2; D not resolved. The CDR3 has 17 amino acids. CDR1 and CDR2 from the germline V gene are SNHLY and FYNNEI. V lost 5 bases to trimming and J lost 7 bases, with 26 bases between them. CDR3 coding DNA: TGTGCCAGCAGTTCCGCAAGTGGGAGGGCCCAACTAGCTGGCTACACCTTC. Its translation: CASSSASGRAQLAGYTF.

V usage is TRBV12-3 or TRBV12-4 and J usage is TRBJ1-1; D might be TRBD1 (6 bases). Trimming stripped 0 bases from V and 4 bases from J, with 6 bases between. The CDR3 loop spans 13 amino acids. In DNA form, the CDR3 reads TGTGCCAGCAGTTTAGCAGGGGGCACTGAAGCTTTCTTT. This gives the protein CASSLAGGTEAFF.

This clone has only a few counts. The CDR3: CASSQGNYNEQFF. Here the CDR3 DNA reads TGTGCCAGCAGTCAGGGGAATTACAATGAGCAGTTCTTC. The rearrangement links TRBV27 to TRBJ2-1; a weak D match, TRBD1 (6 bases). The CDR3 loop spans 13 amino acids. Germline assignment: CDR1 MNHEY and CDR2 SMNVEV (reference sequence). The V end was cut by 5 bases, the J end by 4 bases, with 9 bases between.

The gene calls are TRBV6-5 and TRBJ1-2, with D possibly matching TRBD1 (6 bases). CDR3 size: 13 residues. CDR1 and CDR2 from the germline V gene are MNHEY and SVGAGI. Deletions cut 6 bases from V and 7 bases from J, with 15 bases between. CDR3: CASSQQGSRGYTF. In nucleotides, the CDR3 is TGTGCCAGCAGCCAACAGGGCAGCCGTGGCTACACCTTC.